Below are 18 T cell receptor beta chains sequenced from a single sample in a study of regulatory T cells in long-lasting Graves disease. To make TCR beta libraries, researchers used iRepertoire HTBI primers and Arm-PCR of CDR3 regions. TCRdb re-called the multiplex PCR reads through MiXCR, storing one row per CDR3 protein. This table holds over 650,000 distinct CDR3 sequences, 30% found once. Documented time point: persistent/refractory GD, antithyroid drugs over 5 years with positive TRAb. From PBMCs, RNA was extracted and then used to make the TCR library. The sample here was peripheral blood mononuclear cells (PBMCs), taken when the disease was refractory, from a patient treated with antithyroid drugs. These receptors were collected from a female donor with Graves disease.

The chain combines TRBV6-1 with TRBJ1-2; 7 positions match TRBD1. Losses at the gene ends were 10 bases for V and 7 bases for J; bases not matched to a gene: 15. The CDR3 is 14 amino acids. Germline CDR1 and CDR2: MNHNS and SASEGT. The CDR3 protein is CATLGQLSRFGYTF. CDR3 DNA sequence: TGTGCCACCTTGGGACAGCTTTCGAGGTTTGGCTACACCTTC.

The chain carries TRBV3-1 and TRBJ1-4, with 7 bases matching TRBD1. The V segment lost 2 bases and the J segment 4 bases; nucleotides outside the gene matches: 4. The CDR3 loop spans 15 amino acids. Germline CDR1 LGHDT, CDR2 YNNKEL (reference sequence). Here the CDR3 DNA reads TGTGCCAGCAGCCAACCCACAGGGGATAATGAAAAACTGTTTTTT. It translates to CASSQPTGDNEKLFF.

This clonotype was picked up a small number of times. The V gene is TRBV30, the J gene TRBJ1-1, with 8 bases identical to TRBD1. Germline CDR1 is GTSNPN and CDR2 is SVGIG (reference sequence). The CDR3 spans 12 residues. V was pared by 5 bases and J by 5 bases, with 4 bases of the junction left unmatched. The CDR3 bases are TGTGCCTGGGAACAGGGGGGGACTGAAGCTTTCTTT. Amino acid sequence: CAWEQGGTEAFF.

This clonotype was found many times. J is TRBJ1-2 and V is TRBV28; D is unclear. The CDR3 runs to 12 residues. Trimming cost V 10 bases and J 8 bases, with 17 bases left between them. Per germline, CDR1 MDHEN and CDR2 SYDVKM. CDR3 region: CANMRVVRGYTF. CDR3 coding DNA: TGTGCCAACATGAGGGTCGTTCGGGGCTACACCTTC.

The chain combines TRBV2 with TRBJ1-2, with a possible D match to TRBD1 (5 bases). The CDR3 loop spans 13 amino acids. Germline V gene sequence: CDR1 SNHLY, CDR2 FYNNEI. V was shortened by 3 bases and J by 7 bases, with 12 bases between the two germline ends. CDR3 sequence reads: CASSDTGRSGYTF. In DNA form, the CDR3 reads TGTGCCAGCAGTGATACAGGTCGAAGTGGCTACACCTTC.

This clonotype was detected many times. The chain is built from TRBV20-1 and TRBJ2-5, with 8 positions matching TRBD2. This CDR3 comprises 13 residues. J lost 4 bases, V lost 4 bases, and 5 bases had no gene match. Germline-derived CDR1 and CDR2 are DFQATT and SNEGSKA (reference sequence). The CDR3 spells CSAIRLATETQYF. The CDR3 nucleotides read TGCAGTGCTATCAGACTAGCGACAGAGACCCAGTACTTC.

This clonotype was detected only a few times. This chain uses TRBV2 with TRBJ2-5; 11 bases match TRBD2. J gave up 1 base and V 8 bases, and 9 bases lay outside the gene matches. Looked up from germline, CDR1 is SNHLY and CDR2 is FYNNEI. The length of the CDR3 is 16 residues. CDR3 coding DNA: TGTGCCAGCCGGGCGGGACTAGCGGCTATCCAAGAGACCCAGTACTTC. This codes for CASRAGLAAIQETQYF.

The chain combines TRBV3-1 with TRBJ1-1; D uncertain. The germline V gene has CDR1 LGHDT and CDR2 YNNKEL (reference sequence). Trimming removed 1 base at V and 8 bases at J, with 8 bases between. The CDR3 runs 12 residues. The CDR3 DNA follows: TGTGCCAGCAGCCAAGTTTTAGGGGAAGCTTTCTTT. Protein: CASSQVLGEAFF.

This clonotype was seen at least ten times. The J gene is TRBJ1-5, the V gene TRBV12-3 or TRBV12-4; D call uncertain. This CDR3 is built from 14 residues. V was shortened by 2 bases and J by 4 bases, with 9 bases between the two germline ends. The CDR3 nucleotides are TGTGCCAGCAGTTTAAGACAAGGGAATCAGCCCCAGCATTTT. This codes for CASSLRQGNQPQHF.

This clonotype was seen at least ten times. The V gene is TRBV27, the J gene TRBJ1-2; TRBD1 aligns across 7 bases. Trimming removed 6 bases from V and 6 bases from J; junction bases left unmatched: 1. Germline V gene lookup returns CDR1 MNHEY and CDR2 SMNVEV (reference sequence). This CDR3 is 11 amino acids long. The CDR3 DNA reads TGTGCCAGCAGCGACAGGGATGGCTACACCTTC. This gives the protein CASSDRDGYTF.

CDR3 bases: TGTGCCAGCAGCTTGGGAGGTACGGGGGCTGATAAACGGAACACTGAAGCTTTCTTT. Protein sequence: CASSLGGTGADKRNTEAFF. This chain uses TRBV7-9 with TRBJ1-1; perhaps TRBD1 as D (6 bases). The germline gives CDR1 SEHNR, CDR2 FQNEAQ (reference sequence). This CDR3 is built from 19 residues. The germline V and J ends were trimmed by 3 bases and 1 base, with 24 bases remaining between them.

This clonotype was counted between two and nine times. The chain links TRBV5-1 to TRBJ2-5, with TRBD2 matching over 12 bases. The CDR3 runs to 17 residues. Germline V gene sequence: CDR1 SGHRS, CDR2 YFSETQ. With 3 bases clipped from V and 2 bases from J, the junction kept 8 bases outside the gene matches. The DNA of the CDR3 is TGCGCCAGCAGCTCCTACGGACTAGCGGGGACTCAAGAGACCCAGTACTTC. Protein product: CASSSYGLAGTQETQYF.

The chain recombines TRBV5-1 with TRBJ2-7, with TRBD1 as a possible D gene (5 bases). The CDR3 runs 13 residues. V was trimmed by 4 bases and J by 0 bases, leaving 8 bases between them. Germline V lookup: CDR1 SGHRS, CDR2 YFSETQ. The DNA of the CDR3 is TGCGCCAGCAGCGACAGCAACTCCTACGAGCAGTACTTC. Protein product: CASSDSNSYEQYF. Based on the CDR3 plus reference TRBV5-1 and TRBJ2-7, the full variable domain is KAGVTQTPRYLIKTRGQQVTLSCSPISGHRSVSWYQQTPGQGLQFLFEYFSETQRNKGNFPGRFSGRQFSNSRSEMNVSTLELGDSALYLCASSDSNSYEQYFGPGTRLTVT.

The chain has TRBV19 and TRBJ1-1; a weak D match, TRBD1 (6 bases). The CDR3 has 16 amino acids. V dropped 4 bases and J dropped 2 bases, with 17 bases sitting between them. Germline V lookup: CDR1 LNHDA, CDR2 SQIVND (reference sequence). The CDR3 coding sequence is TGTGCCAGTAGTACCAAAGGGGGAAGGGGAAACACTGAAGCTTTCTTT. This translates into CASSTKGGRGNTEAFF.

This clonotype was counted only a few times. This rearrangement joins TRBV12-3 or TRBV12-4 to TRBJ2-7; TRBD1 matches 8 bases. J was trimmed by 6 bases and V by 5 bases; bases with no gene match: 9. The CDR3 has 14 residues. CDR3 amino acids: CASSLRTGSPEQYF. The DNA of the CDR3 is TGTGCCAGCAGTCTACGGACAGGGAGTCCCGAGCAGTACTTC.

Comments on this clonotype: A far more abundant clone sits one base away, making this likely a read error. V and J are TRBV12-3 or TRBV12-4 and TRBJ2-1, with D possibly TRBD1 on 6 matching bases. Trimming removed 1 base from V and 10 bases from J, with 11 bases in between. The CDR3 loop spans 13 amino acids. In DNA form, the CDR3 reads TGTGCCAGCAGTTTAGGCAGGGGCTACGAGCAGTTCTTC. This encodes CASSLGRGYEQFF.

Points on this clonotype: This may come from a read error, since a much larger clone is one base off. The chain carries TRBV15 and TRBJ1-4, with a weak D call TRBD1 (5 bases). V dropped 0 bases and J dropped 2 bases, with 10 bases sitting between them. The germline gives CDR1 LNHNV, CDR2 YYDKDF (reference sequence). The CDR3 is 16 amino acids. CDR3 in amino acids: CATSRDFQGTNEKLFF. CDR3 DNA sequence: TGTGCCACCAGCAGAGATTTCCAGGGCACTAATGAAAAACTGTTTTTT.

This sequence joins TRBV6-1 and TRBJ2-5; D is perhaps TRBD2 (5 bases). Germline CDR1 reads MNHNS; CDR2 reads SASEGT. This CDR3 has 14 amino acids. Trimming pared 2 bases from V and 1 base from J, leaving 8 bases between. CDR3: CASSEYEGQETQYF. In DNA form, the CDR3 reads TGTGCCAGCAGTGAATACGAGGGCCAAGAGACCCAGTACTTC.